The subject of this entry is one TCR beta chain. Antigen unknown. TCRdb reprocessed the 5' RACE reads with MiXCR, giving one entry per CDR3 protein. The sample contains more than 1.5 million distinct CDR3 sequences, 25% to 35% of which appear only once. This specimen comes from a study of identical twins. Study findings and constraints: The study drew conclusions from cross-sectional statistical analysis, not from following the same donors. With abundant cord blood beta clonotypes, insertions were fewer; memory repertoires showed no such pattern.

Germline V lookup: CDR1 SQVTM, CDR2 ANQGSEA. CDR3 length: 13 residues. V was trimmed by 4 bases and J by 4 bases, leaving 13 bases between them. Input material: cord blood. The chain recombines TRBV29-1 with TRBJ1-1; no definite D call. This receptor was obtained from a newborn girl in good health. CDR3 sequence: CSVGKGMGTEAFF. For the CDR3, the DNA is TGCAGCGTTGGAAAGGGTATGGGCACTGAAGCTTTCTTT.